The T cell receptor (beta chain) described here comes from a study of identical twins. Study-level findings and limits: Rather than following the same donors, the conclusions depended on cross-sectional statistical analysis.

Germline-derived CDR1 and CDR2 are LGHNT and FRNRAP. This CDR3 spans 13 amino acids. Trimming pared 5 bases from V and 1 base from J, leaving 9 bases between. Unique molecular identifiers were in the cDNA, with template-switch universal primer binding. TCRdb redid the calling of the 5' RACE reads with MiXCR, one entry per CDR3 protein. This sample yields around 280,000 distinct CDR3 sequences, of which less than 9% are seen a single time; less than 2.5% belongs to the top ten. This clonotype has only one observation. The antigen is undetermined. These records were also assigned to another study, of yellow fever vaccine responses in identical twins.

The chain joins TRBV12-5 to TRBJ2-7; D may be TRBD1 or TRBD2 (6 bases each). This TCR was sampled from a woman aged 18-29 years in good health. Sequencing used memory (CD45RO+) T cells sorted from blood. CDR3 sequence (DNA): TGTGCTAGTGGTAGAGGGGGGTCCTACGAGCAGTACTTC. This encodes CASGRGGSYEQYF.